The clone carrying this TCR beta chain was seen ten or more times. Antigen unknown. These data belong to a study of T-cell reconstitution after alpha-beta-depleted transplantation in children. Construction of the TCRbeta library involved unique molecular identifiers. TCRdb re-derived calls from the PCR reads in MiXCR, one entry per CDR3 protein. The table shows fewer than 1 million distinct CDR3 sequences, with roughly 15% occurring only once. Study observations and caveats: Reportedly, roughly two months post-transplant, alpha-beta T cells arose from several hundred expanded graft clones.

Germline CDR1 reads MGHDK; CDR2 reads SYGVNS. This CDR3 has 15 amino acids. Losses at the gene ends were 4 bases for V and 2 bases for J; bases not matched to a gene: 2. The V gene is TRBV25-1, the J gene TRBJ2-6; 7 bases are shared with TRBD2. The sample here was PBMCs, mostly from graft donor cells, taken 360 days after TCRalphabeta/CD19-depleted stem cell transplant. This clonotype originated in a male patient between 5 and 17 years old who had a stem cell transplant for acute lymphoblastic leukemia, so the T cells may come from the graft donor. CDR3 region: CASSGGGTGANVLTF. CDR3 bases: TGTGCCAGCAGTGGGGGGGGAACTGGGGCCAACGTCCTGACTTTC.